The rows below give T cell receptor beta chains drawn from one sample of a study of vaccination effects on CD4 cells after COVID-19. Measured with immunoSEQ multiplex PCR; TCRdb has only the in-frame clones, and not every one. The sample lists about 27,000 clones; 83% were seen once. These receptors' targets are unknown. The sequencing used CD4+ T cells from PBMCs cultured with HCoV-NL63 spike peptides, collected after COVID-19 vaccination. Receptor source: a human donor who received a COVID-19 vaccine. Some clones in this sample may be carry-over from other donors' samples. The conserved cysteine and the conserved F or W are not part of the CDR3 here. The D gene is left open where the match is weak.

cdr3_aa: ASTGTGGLETQY
j_call: TRBJ2-5
cdr3_length: 12
d_call: TRBD1
v_call: TRBV6-5

cdr3_aa: ASSQEVRGGTGVIGELF
j_call: TRBJ2-2
cdr3_length: 17
d_call: TRBD1
v_call: TRBV4-3

cdr3_aa: ASSREGGQGPTDTQY
j_call: TRBJ2-3
cdr3_length: 15
d_call: TRBD1
v_call: TRBV4-2

cdr3_aa: AVRANSYNEQF
j_call: TRBJ2-1
cdr3_length: 11
d_call: NA
v_call: TRBV24-1

cdr3_aa: ASSLNPGTQPQH
j_call: TRBJ1-5
cdr3_length: 12
d_call: NA
v_call: TRBV7-3

cdr3_aa: ASSEPGTFQETQY
j_call: TRBJ2-5
cdr3_length: 13
d_call: NA
v_call: TRBV25-1

cdr3_aa: ASSETSFNEQF
j_call: TRBJ2-1
cdr3_length: 11
d_call: NA
v_call: TRBV2

cdr3_aa: ATSDLGRSGAADTQY
j_call: TRBJ2-3
cdr3_length: 15
d_call: TRBD2
v_call: TRBV24-1

cdr3_aa: ASSIFSPPLAGGPREQY
j_call: TRBJ2-7
cdr3_length: 17
d_call: TRBD2
v_call: TRBV19

cdr3_aa: ASSPLSGANRGNTIY
j_call: TRBJ1-3
cdr3_length: 15
d_call: NA
v_call: TRBV18

cdr3_aa: AIRVAGGNEQF
j_call: TRBJ2-1
cdr3_length: 11
d_call: TRBD2
v_call: TRBV10-3

cdr3_aa: ASSIAGNEQF
j_call: TRBJ2-1
cdr3_length: 10
d_call: NA
v_call: TRBV19

cdr3_aa: AGRQRNEQF
j_call: TRBJ2-1
cdr3_length: 9
d_call: NA
v_call: TRBV6-4

cdr3_aa: SVKGMGGNTIY
j_call: TRBJ1-3
cdr3_length: 11
d_call: NA
v_call: TRBV29-1

cdr3_aa: ASSSNRGGGNYGYT
j_call: TRBJ1-2
cdr3_length: 14
d_call: TRBD1
v_call: TRBV2

cdr3_aa: ASSLGAGGNEPQH
j_call: TRBJ1-5
cdr3_length: 13
d_call: TRBD1
v_call: TRBV5-1

cdr3_aa: ASSPGGATDTQY
j_call: TRBJ2-3
cdr3_length: 12
d_call: TRBD2
v_call: TRBV7-3

cdr3_aa: ASSDWYGYT
j_call: TRBJ1-2
cdr3_length: 9
d_call: NA
v_call: TRBV6-5

cdr3_aa: ASSYRRGPYNEQF
j_call: TRBJ2-1
cdr3_length: 13
d_call: NA
v_call: TRBV6-5

cdr3_aa: ASSSERDTDTQY
j_call: TRBJ2-3
cdr3_length: 12
d_call: NA
v_call: TRBV5-4

cdr3_aa: ASSLDPGSGGTDTQY
j_call: TRBJ2-3
cdr3_length: 15
d_call: TRBD1
v_call: TRBV5-1

cdr3_aa: ASSPQGTGELF
j_call: TRBJ2-2
cdr3_length: 11
d_call: NA
v_call: TRBV7-3

cdr3_aa: ASSSGLAGVTDTQY
j_call: TRBJ2-3
cdr3_length: 14
d_call: TRBD2
v_call: TRBV5-8

cdr3_aa: ASSLRGTASSYNEQF
j_call: TRBJ2-1
cdr3_length: 15
d_call: NA
v_call: TRBV27

cdr3_aa: ASSSRLARYGYT
j_call: TRBJ1-2
cdr3_length: 12
d_call: NA
v_call: TRBV6-2/TRBV6-3

cdr3_aa: ASMMYVQETQY
j_call: TRBJ2-5
cdr3_length: 11
d_call: NA
v_call: TRBV2

cdr3_aa: ASSEGDRGNNQPQH
j_call: TRBJ1-5
cdr3_length: 14
d_call: TRBD1
v_call: TRBV7-9

cdr3_aa: ASNNWGSGETQY
j_call: TRBJ2-5
cdr3_length: 12
d_call: NA
v_call: TRBV2